This T cell receptor beta chain was observed in a study of T-cell memory formation after mild COVID-19. Study conclusions and caveats: A second wave expanding day 15 to 37 was CD4+-biased; contracting clones were balanced.

Details on this clonotype: The antigen is undetermined.

Unmatched junction bases numbered 7, after V lost 6 bases and J lost 0 bases. Looked up from germline, CDR1 is ENHRY and CDR2 is SYGVKD. The length of the CDR3 is 17 residues. In TCRdb, the 5' RACE reads were re-called with MiXCR into one record per CDR3 protein. The sample lists over 55,000 distinct CDR3 sequences, roughly an eighth occurring once. Sequenced material: PBMCs or a T cell subset sorted from them (not recorded which). V and J are TRBV10-3 and TRBJ2-6; 8 nucleotides line up with TRBD1. This sequence originates from a man aged 18 to 29 who had mild COVID-19 (a few samples of this study predate the infection). Cell type and time point are not known. CDR3 in DNA: TGTGCCATCAGAATGACAGGGGAACCCTCTGGGGCCAACGTCCTGACTTTC. Protein: CAIRMTGEPSGANVLTF.